A selection of T cell receptor beta chains follows, all from one sample in a study of cytomegalovirus exposure and HLA in healthy donors. Sequencing was performed with immunoSEQ multiplex PCR; in TCRdb, only in-frame clones are kept and a portion is missing. The sample has roughly 200,000 clones, more than 70% seen once. Sequencing input: PBMCs. These receptors came from a man in his forties in good health and CMV-seropositive. Both conserved end residues are part of each CDR3. The order of the fields is J gene, clone size, V gene, D gene, CDR3 protein, CDR3 DNA. A D gene is named only where the DNA matches it firmly. Expanded clones get a size class; other rows say once, few or many, or leave the size out.

>TRBJ1-5|-|TRBV27|-
CASSPTGPGKPQHF
TGTGCCAGCAGTCCCACAGGGCCCGGTAAGCCCCAGCATTTT
>TRBJ1-3|-|TRBV4-1|-
CASSQDQDSSSGNTIYF
TGCGCCAGCAGCCAAGATCAGGACAGCAGCTCTGGAAACACCATATATTTT
>TRBJ1-6|-|TRBV28|TRBD1
CASSPPTGVTYNSPLHF
TGTGCCAGCAGTCCACCGACAGGGGTAACCTATAATTCACCCCTCCACTTT
>TRBJ1-1|-|TRBV28|TRBD1
CASSPGGRGRGTEAFF
TGTGCCAGCAGTCCCGGGGGCAGGGGGCGGGGCACTGAAGCTTTCTTT
>TRBJ1-1|-|TRBV19|TRBD1
CASTLRGGGEAFF
TGTGCCAGTACTCTTAGAGGGGGCGGTGAAGCTTTCTTT
>TRBJ2-5|-|TRBV30|TRBD1
CAWSQGVRETQYF
TGTGCCTGGAGTCAGGGGGTACGAGAGACCCAGTACTTC
>TRBJ2-7|-|TRBV19|-
CASSTGQGLPYEQYF
TGTGCCAGTAGCACGGGCCAGGGGTTGCCCTACGAGCAGTACTTC
>TRBJ2-1|-|TRBV4-3|TRBD2
CASSRQTSGSYNEQFF
TGCGCCAGCAGCCGACAAACTAGCGGGTCCTACAATGAGCAGTTCTTC
>TRBJ1-2|once|TRBV27|-
CASSPGQLQTYGYTF
TGTGCCAGCAGTCCCGGACAGCTCCAGACCTATGGCTACACCTTC
>TRBJ2-1|-|TRBV2|TRBD1
CASSELGTGVNEQFF
TGTGCCAGCAGTGAACTAGGGACAGGGGTAAATGAGCAGTTCTTC
>TRBJ2-7|-|TRBV7-6|-
CASSPRAGSSYEQYF
TGTGCCAGCAGCCCACGGGCCGGGAGTAGCTACGAGCAGTACTTC
>TRBJ2-7|-|TRBV14|-
CASSQAGARYEQYF
TGTGCCAGCAGCCAGGCGGGGGCCCGGTACGAGCAGTACTTC
>TRBJ2-7|-|TRBV5-4|TRBD1
CASSLGQGYYEQYF
TGTGCCAGCAGCTTGGGACAGGGCTACTACGAGCAGTACTTC
>TRBJ1-4|-|TRBV27|-
CASSLLLRGGVATNEKLFF
TGTGCCAGCAGTTTGCTCCTCCGGGGAGGGGTTGCAACTAATGAAAAACTGTTTTTT
>TRBJ1-3|-|TRBV7-8|-
CASSLELISGNTIYF
TGTGCCAGCAGCTTAGAACTTATATCTGGAAACACCATATATTTT
>TRBJ2-2|-|TRBV5-1|TRBD2
CASSLKLAGNTGELFF
TGCGCCAGCAGCTTGAAGCTAGCGGGGAACACCGGGGAGCTGTTTTTT
>TRBJ2-1|-|TRBV13|TRBD1
CASSSRTGYNEQFF
TGTGCCAGCAGCTCTCGGACAGGCTACAATGAGCAGTTCTTC
>TRBJ2-1|once|TRBV4-1|TRBD2
CASSQDRASSGRPNEQFF
TGCGCCAGCAGCCAAGACCGGGCGTCTAGCGGGAGGCCCAATGAGCAGTTCTTC
>TRBJ2-7|-|TRBV18|-
CASSPQSRDEQYF
TGTGCCAGCTCACCACAGTCTCGGGACGAGCAGTACTTC
>TRBJ2-1|-|TRBV5-1|TRBD2
CASSLREGRYNEQFF
TGCGCCAGCAGCCTCCGGGAGGGCCGCTACAATGAGCAGTTCTTC
>TRBJ2-7|-|TRBV7-9|TRBD2
CASSATSGAYYEQYF
TGTGCCAGCAGCGCGACTAGCGGGGCATACTACGAGCAGTACTTC
>TRBJ2-5|-|TRBV11-2|TRBD2
CASSLAGDETQYF
TGTGCCAGCAGCCTAGCGGGAGATGAGACCCAGTACTTC
>TRBJ1-2|-|TRBV5-1|-
CARMTENYGYTF
TGCGCCAGGATGACAGAGAACTATGGCTACACCTTC
>TRBJ1-1|-|TRBV10-2|-
CASSPDTEAFF
TGCGCCAGCAGCCCCGACACTGAAGCTTTCTTT
>TRBJ1-5|-|TRBV6-5|TRBD1
CATGQGRGQPQHF
TGTGCCACGGGACAGGGTCGGGGCCAGCCCCAGCATTTT
>TRBJ2-3|once|TRBV5-1|-
CASSLAPPGGADTQYF
TGCGCCAGCAGCTTGGCCCCTCCCGGCGGGGCAGATACGCAGTATTTT
>TRBJ2-7|-|TRBV29-1|-
CSIRLRSVGTYEQYF
TGCAGCATCCGACTACGTAGCGTAGGAACCTACGAGCAGTACTTC
>TRBJ2-1|once|TRBV7-9|TRBD1
CATPRTGTYNEQFF
TGTGCCACCCCCCGGACAGGGACCTACAATGAGCAGTTCTTC
>TRBJ1-2|-|TRBV25-1|-
CASSESSYGYTF
TGTGCCAGCAGTGAGAGTAGCTATGGCTACACCTTC
>TRBJ1-2|-|TRBV11-2|-
CASSPPSINYGYTF
TGTGCCAGCAGCCCCCCCAGTATTAACTATGGCTACACCTTC
>TRBJ1-1|-|TRBV2|-
CASVAPTRGTEAFF
TGTGCCAGCGTGGCGCCTACGCGGGGCACTGAAGCTTTCTTT
>TRBJ2-1|-|TRBV4-2|TRBD2
CASSQSPLAAYNEQFF
TGTGCCAGCAGCCAATCGCCGCTAGCGGCCTACAATGAGCAGTTCTTC
>TRBJ2-7|-|TRBV29-1|TRBD2
CSVEDPGGHDEQYF
TGCAGCGTTGAAGATCCGGGAGGGCACGACGAGCAGTACTTC
>TRBJ1-1|-|TRBV9|-
CASSVGGHTEAFF
TGTGCCAGCAGCGTAGGAGGTCACACTGAAGCTTTCTTT
>TRBJ1-4|-|TRBV11-2|-
CASSSSRGIEKLFF
TGTGCCAGCAGCTCGTCAAGGGGGATTGAAAAACTGTTTTTT
>TRBJ1-5|-|TRBV6-5|TRBD1
CASSYGQGINQPQHF
TGTGCCAGCAGTTACGGACAGGGAATCAATCAGCCCCAGCATTTT
>TRBJ1-2|few|TRBV2|TRBD1
CASITTGSYGYTF
TGTGCCAGCATTACGACAGGGAGCTATGGCTACACCTTC
>TRBJ2-7|-|TRBV5-1|-
CASSLVGSYEQYF
TGCGCCAGCAGCTTGGTCGGGTCCTACGAGCAGTACTTC
>TRBJ2-2|-|TRBV28|TRBD2
CASGTSGINTGELFF
TGTGCCAGCGGAACTAGCGGGATTAACACCGGGGAGCTGTTTTTT
>TRBJ2-7|-|TRBV6-5|TRBD2
CASSGRTSGSYEQYF
TGTGCCAGCAGTGGCAGGACTAGCGGCTCCTACGAGCAGTACTTC
>TRBJ1-1|-|TRBV18|-
CASSPPGGLDTEAFF
TGTGCCAGCTCACCACCCGGGGGATTGGACACTGAAGCTTTCTTT
>TRBJ2-7|-|TRBV6-5|TRBD2
CASSYRASGRSEQYF
TGTGCCAGCAGTTATAGGGCTAGCGGGAGGTCCGAGCAGTACTTC
>TRBJ1-2|-|TRBV6-5|-
CASSYLAGLGGYTF
TGTGCCAGCAGTTACCTCGCAGGGCTAGGTGGCTACACCTTC
>TRBJ2-7|once|TRBV11-2|-
CASSHYPGEQYF
TGTGCCAGCAGCCATTATCCGGGCGAGCAGTACTTC
>TRBJ2-6|-|TRBV19|TRBD1
CASKDRGLGANVLTF
TGTGCCAGTAAGGACAGGGGGCTTGGGGCCAACGTCCTGACTTTC
>TRBJ2-1|few|TRBV7-6|TRBD1
CASSFDRDEQFF
TGTGCCAGCAGCTTTGACAGGGATGAGCAGTTCTTC
>TRBJ2-5|once|TRBV5-8|TRBD1
CASSLMGQGLQETQYF
TGTGCCAGCAGCTTGATGGGACAGGGCCTTCAAGAGACCCAGTACTTC
>TRBJ2-6|once|TRBV7-2|-
CASSWGPLGANVLTF
TGTGCCAGCAGCTGGGGCCCTCTCGGGGCCAACGTCCTGACTTTC